Listed below are T cell receptor beta chains from one sample, sequenced in a study of blood T cell repertoires in COVID-19. TCRdb keeps only in-frame clones here, not all; method: immunoSEQ multiplex PCR. The data show some 71,000 clones, under 85% seen once. Sample: peripheral blood. The receptors originated from a man in his fifties with COVID-19, enrolled during active disease. Both conserved end residues are part of each CDR3. Fields, in order: CDR3 DNA, CDR3 protein, J gene, clone size, D gene, V gene. The D gene is left open where the match is weak. Expanded clones get a size class; other rows say once, few or many, or leave the size out.

CDR3 DNA: TGTGCCAGAAGCGTTAAAAACAGGGGGTATCCTTATAATTCACCCCTCCACTTT
CDR3 protein: CARSVKNRGYPYNSPLHF
J gene: TRBJ1-6
clone size: .
D gene: TRBD1
V gene: TRBV5-3

CDR3 DNA: TGTGCCACCAGTGCCCGACAGGGGGCGGACTGGTCTCAGAACACTGAAGCTTTCTTT
CDR3 protein: CATSARQGADWSQNTEAFF
J gene: TRBJ1-1
clone size: .
D gene: TRBD1
V gene: TRBV24-1

CDR3 DNA: TGTGCCAGCACTTTCCTCGGTAGCGGGGATGGGACCGGGGAGCTGTTTTTT
CDR3 protein: CASTFLGSGDGTGELFF
J gene: TRBJ2-2
clone size: .
D gene: TRBD2
V gene: TRBV27

CDR3 DNA: TGCGCCAGCAGCGCCGACTCGCCCAAAGATACGCAGTATTTT
CDR3 protein: CASSADSPKDTQYF
J gene: TRBJ2-3
clone size: .
D gene: .
V gene: TRBV5-1

CDR3 DNA: TGTGCCAGCAGCCAATCAGCGGGGGGGCCAGATACGCAGTATTTT
CDR3 protein: CASSQSAGGPDTQYF
J gene: TRBJ2-3
clone size: .
D gene: TRBD2
V gene: TRBV4-2

CDR3 DNA: TGTGCCAGCAGCTCCAGGACAGGGGCTAATGAAAAACTGTTTTTT
CDR3 protein: CASSSRTGANEKLFF
J gene: TRBJ1-4
clone size: .
D gene: TRBD1
V gene: TRBV7-9

CDR3 DNA: TGTGCCAGCACCTCAGGGGGCTTGAATGAGCAGTTCTTC
CDR3 protein: CASTSGGLNEQFF
J gene: TRBJ2-1
clone size: .
D gene: TRBD1
V gene: TRBV27

CDR3 DNA: TGTGCCAGCAGCAAAGGCGCGGGGACTACTAACTATGGCTACACCTTC
CDR3 protein: CASSKGAGTTNYGYTF
J gene: TRBJ1-2
clone size: .
D gene: .
V gene: TRBV21-1

CDR3 DNA: TGTGCCAGCAGCTTGGGTTCTAGCGGGGGCTATCGGAGCACAGATACGCAGTATTTT
CDR3 protein: CASSLGSSGGYRSTDTQYF
J gene: TRBJ2-3
clone size: .
D gene: TRBD2
V gene: TRBV7-9

CDR3 DNA: TGCGCCAGCAGAAAGACGGGGACTAATGAAAAACTGTTTTTT
CDR3 protein: CASRKTGTNEKLFF
J gene: TRBJ1-4
clone size: .
D gene: .
V gene: TRBV5-1

CDR3 DNA: TGTGCCAGCAGCTCTTTGTCGGGGGGGAGAGACAATGAGCAGTTCTTC
CDR3 protein: CASSSLSGGRDNEQFF
J gene: TRBJ2-1
clone size: .
D gene: TRBD2
V gene: TRBV11-2

CDR3 DNA: TGTGCCAGCAGCGTAGACGAACTAGCGGGGGCCGCGCAGTTCTTC
CDR3 protein: CASSVDELAGAAQFF
J gene: TRBJ2-1
clone size: .
D gene: TRBD2
V gene: TRBV9

CDR3 DNA: TGTGCCAGCTCACCAATAGAGACCGGGGAGCTGTTTTTT
CDR3 protein: CASSPIETGELFF
J gene: TRBJ2-2
clone size: .
D gene: .
V gene: TRBV18

CDR3 DNA: TGTGCCACGGAGTCTCGGGGGAACACTGAAGCTTTCTTT
CDR3 protein: CATESRGNTEAFF
J gene: TRBJ1-1
clone size: .
D gene: .
V gene: TRBV5-4

CDR3 DNA: TGTGCCAGCAGCTCGACAGGGGCCCAAAACATTCAGTACTTC
CDR3 protein: CASSSTGAQNIQYF
J gene: TRBJ2-4
clone size: .
D gene: TRBD1
V gene: TRBV11-2

CDR3 DNA: TGCGCCAGCAGCGTCTACAGTTACAATGAGCAGTTCTTC
CDR3 protein: CASSVYSYNEQFF
J gene: TRBJ2-1
clone size: .
D gene: .
V gene: TRBV5-1

CDR3 DNA: TGTGCCAGCAGTGAAATAACTAGCGGGGGATACGAGCAGTACTTC
CDR3 protein: CASSEITSGGYEQYF
J gene: TRBJ2-7
clone size: .
D gene: TRBD2
V gene: TRBV6-1

CDR3 DNA: TGTGCCAGCAGCTGGGGGGGGCACACAGATACGCAGTATTTT
CDR3 protein: CASSWGGHTDTQYF
J gene: TRBJ2-3
clone size: .
D gene: .
V gene: TRBV5-4

CDR3 DNA: TGTGCCAGCAGCTTTGTCGAGGGGGGGCTTACCTACAATGAGCAGTTCTTC
CDR3 protein: CASSFVEGGLTYNEQFF
J gene: TRBJ2-1
clone size: .
D gene: .
V gene: TRBV11-2

CDR3 DNA: TGCGCCAGCAGCCAAGGACTGTACAATGAGCAGTTCTTC
CDR3 protein: CASSQGLYNEQFF
J gene: TRBJ2-1
clone size: .
D gene: .
V gene: TRBV4-3

CDR3 DNA: TGCAGCGTTTCGGACAGGGCCGAAGGCTACACCTTC
CDR3 protein: CSVSDRAEGYTF
J gene: TRBJ1-2
clone size: .
D gene: TRBD1
V gene: TRBV29-1

CDR3 DNA: TGTGCCAGCAGTTACGTAGGGGTTGGCTACACCTTC
CDR3 protein: CASSYVGVGYTF
J gene: TRBJ1-2
clone size: .
D gene: .
V gene: TRBV6-5

CDR3 DNA: TGTGCCAGCAGAAGCCCGACAGGGGATGAAAAACTGTTTTTT
CDR3 protein: CASRSPTGDEKLFF
J gene: TRBJ1-4
clone size: .
D gene: TRBD1
V gene: TRBV6-6

CDR3 DNA: TGTGCCAGTAGTACAAGACAGGGCGCCTCACCCCTCCACTTT
CDR3 protein: CASSTRQGASPLHF
J gene: TRBJ1-6
clone size: .
D gene: TRBD1
V gene: TRBV19

CDR3 DNA: TGTGCCAGCAGTTCCACTAGCGTGGGCGAGCAGTACTTC
CDR3 protein: CASSSTSVGEQYF
J gene: TRBJ2-7
clone size: .
D gene: TRBD2
V gene: TRBV13

CDR3 DNA: TGTGCCAGCAGCCCCGAAGCGGGGGGGAGGAATCAGCCCCAGCATTTT
CDR3 protein: CASSPEAGGRNQPQHF
J gene: TRBJ1-5
clone size: once
D gene: .
V gene: TRBV3-1/TRBV3-2

CDR3 DNA: TGTGCCAGCAGCTTGGTGGCTAGCGGGGGACCCTTCACAGATACGCAGTATTTT
CDR3 protein: CASSLVASGGPFTDTQYF
J gene: TRBJ2-3
clone size: .
D gene: TRBD2
V gene: TRBV5-4

CDR3 DNA: TGTGCCAGCCGCGGGGGGCCCATCCCCGGGGAGCTGTTTTTT
CDR3 protein: CASRGGPIPGELFF
J gene: TRBJ2-2
clone size: .
D gene: TRBD2
V gene: TRBV19

CDR3 DNA: TGTGCCGTAACAGGGGTGGAGGAGACCCAGTACTTC
CDR3 protein: CAVTGVEETQYF
J gene: TRBJ2-5
clone size: once
D gene: TRBD1
V gene: TRBV6-6

CDR3 DNA: TGTGCCAGCAGCCCCGAGGGGGGGAGTAATTCACCCCTCCACTTT
CDR3 protein: CASSPEGGSNSPLHF
J gene: TRBJ1-6
clone size: .
D gene: .
V gene: TRBV7-8

CDR3 DNA: TGTGCCAGCAGCCTACCCCTCTCCTACGAGCAGTACTTC
CDR3 protein: CASSLPLSYEQYF
J gene: TRBJ2-7
clone size: .
D gene: .
V gene: TRBV7-9

CDR3 DNA: TGTGCCAGCAGTTTTGCGCGAGGTTACTCTGGAAACACCATATATTTT
CDR3 protein: CASSFARGYSGNTIYF
J gene: TRBJ1-3
clone size: .
D gene: .
V gene: TRBV6-5

CDR3 DNA: TGTGCCAGCAGCTTTCCAGGGGGCCGTCAGCCCCAGCATTTT
CDR3 protein: CASSFPGGRQPQHF
J gene: TRBJ1-5
clone size: .
D gene: TRBD1
V gene: TRBV7-2

CDR3 DNA: TGTGCCAGCAGTGGGGGGCTCGGCACAGATACGCAGTATTTT
CDR3 protein: CASSGGLGTDTQYF
J gene: TRBJ2-3
clone size: .
D gene: .
V gene: TRBV25-1

CDR3 DNA: TGTGCCAGCAGTCAAACAGGAATCTACGAGCAGTACTTC
CDR3 protein: CASSQTGIYEQYF
J gene: TRBJ2-7
clone size: .
D gene: .
V gene: TRBV6-5

CDR3 DNA: TGTGCCAGCAGCCAAGGGGGACAGAGCGACATTAGCACAGATACGCAGTATTTT
CDR3 protein: CASSQGGQSDISTDTQYF
J gene: TRBJ2-3
clone size: once
D gene: TRBD1
V gene: TRBV3-1/TRBV3-2

CDR3 DNA: TGTGCCAGCAGTTTAAGGGGGGGGTATGGCTACACCTTC
CDR3 protein: CASSLRGGYGYTF
J gene: TRBJ1-2
clone size: .
D gene: .
V gene: TRBV12-3/TRBV12-4

CDR3 DNA: TGTGCCAGCTCACCCGCAGGCAGGGGTTGGAGAGAAGAGACCCAGTACTTC
CDR3 protein: CASSPAGRGWREETQYF
J gene: TRBJ2-5
clone size: .
D gene: .
V gene: TRBV18

CDR3 DNA: TGTGCCAGCAGCTTAGGGTCTAGCGGGGGGGCGAACGGGGAGCTGTTTTTT
CDR3 protein: CASSLGSSGGANGELFF
J gene: TRBJ2-2
clone size: .
D gene: TRBD2
V gene: TRBV7-2

CDR3 DNA: TGTGCCAGCAGCTTGAGGGAGGGGGGTTTAGGGTATGGCTACACCTTC
CDR3 protein: CASSLREGGLGYGYTF
J gene: TRBJ1-2
clone size: .
D gene: .
V gene: TRBV7-2

CDR3 DNA: TGTGCCAGTAGCGGGACAGGGGGCCTCCACCGGCGAGGCTACACCTTC
CDR3 protein: CASSGTGGLHRRGYTF
J gene: TRBJ1-2
clone size: .
D gene: TRBD1
V gene: TRBV19

CDR3 DNA: TGTGCCAGCAGCAGGGACAGGGTGAAGACCCAGTACTTC
CDR3 protein: CASSRDRVKTQYF
J gene: TRBJ2-5
clone size: few
D gene: TRBD1
V gene: TRBV7-2

CDR3 DNA: TGCGCCAGCAGCTTGGCACTAGCGGGGGATTGGCACACCGGGGAGCTGTTTTTT
CDR3 protein: CASSLALAGDWHTGELFF
J gene: TRBJ2-2
clone size: once
D gene: TRBD2
V gene: TRBV5-1

CDR3 DNA: TGCGCCAGCAGACCTCTCACAGGGGCCACTGAAGCTTTCTTT
CDR3 protein: CASRPLTGATEAFF
J gene: TRBJ1-1
clone size: .
D gene: TRBD1
V gene: TRBV5-1

CDR3 DNA: TGTGCCAGCTCACCACCGGGACAGGGGTTGGATGGCTACACCTTC
CDR3 protein: CASSPPGQGLDGYTF
J gene: TRBJ1-2
clone size: .
D gene: TRBD1
V gene: TRBV18

CDR3 DNA: TGTGCCAGCAGGTACAGGGTGAGCAATCAGCCCCAGCATTTT
CDR3 protein: CASRYRVSNQPQHF
J gene: TRBJ1-5
clone size: .
D gene: .
V gene: TRBV6-9

CDR3 DNA: TGCGCCAGCAGCCCAGCGACAGGGAGCTCCTACGAGCAGTACTTC
CDR3 protein: CASSPATGSSYEQYF
J gene: TRBJ2-7
clone size: .
D gene: TRBD1
V gene: TRBV5-1

CDR3 DNA: TGTGCCAGCAGTAAACCCTTAGCGGGGGGAGACAATGAGCAGTTCTTC
CDR3 protein: CASSKPLAGGDNEQFF
J gene: TRBJ2-1
clone size: .
D gene: TRBD2
V gene: TRBV6-2/TRBV6-3

CDR3 DNA: TGCGCCAGCAGCTTAATAGGACAGGGAGCCACCGGGGAGCTGTTTTTT
CDR3 protein: CASSLIGQGATGELFF
J gene: TRBJ2-2
clone size: .
D gene: TRBD1
V gene: TRBV5-1

CDR3 DNA: TGCGCCAGCAGCGACGACAGGAAGAACACTGAAGCTTTCTTT
CDR3 protein: CASSDDRKNTEAFF
J gene: TRBJ1-1
clone size: .
D gene: .
V gene: TRBV5-1

CDR3 DNA: TGTGCCAGCAGCTTGGACAGGGGATATAATTCACCCCTCCACTTT
CDR3 protein: CASSLDRGYNSPLHF
J gene: TRBJ1-6
clone size: .
D gene: TRBD1
V gene: TRBV5-4

CDR3 DNA: TGTGCCTGGAGTAGAGTATTCCAGGCACTGGGCTATGGCTACACCTTC
CDR3 protein: CAWSRVFQALGYGYTF
J gene: TRBJ1-2
clone size: .
D gene: .
V gene: TRBV30

CDR3 DNA: TGTGCCAGTAGTATTCTCGGACAGGGGGCGGAGACCCAGTACTTC
CDR3 protein: CASSILGQGAETQYF
J gene: TRBJ2-5
clone size: .
D gene: TRBD1
V gene: TRBV19